A selection of T cell receptor beta chains follows, all from one sample in a study of control samples from healthy donors and cancer patients. Libraries were prepared by immunoSEQ multiplex PCR; TCRdb keeps only in-frame clonotypes and omits some of them. The sample yields over 80,000 clones, roughly 83% seen once. What was sequenced was blood. These receptors originate from a woman in her twenties or thirties in good health. The CDR3 runs from the conserved cysteine through the conserved F or W. A D gene is named only where the DNA matches it firmly. The listing skips clone size in some rows; elsewhere it reads once, few, many or a size class.

clone_size: once; d_call: .; v_call: TRBV5-3; j_call: TRBJ2-7; cdr3_nt: TGTGCCAGACTTCCCAGGGTCTACTACGAGCAGTACTTC; cdr3_aa: CARLPRVYYEQYF
clone_size: .; d_call: .; v_call: TRBV6-2/TRBV6-3; j_call: TRBJ2-5; cdr3_nt: TGTGCCAGCAGTGGGGACGGCCGCGGGGAGACCCAGTACTTC; cdr3_aa: CASSGDGRGETQYF
clone_size: .; d_call: .; v_call: TRBV9; j_call: TRBJ2-3; cdr3_nt: TGTGCCAGCAGCGTAGAAGTGGTAGATACGCAGTATTTT; cdr3_aa: CASSVEVVDTQYF
clone_size: .; d_call: .; v_call: TRBV6-5; j_call: TRBJ1-3; cdr3_nt: TGTGCCAGCAACGCAGGGACTCACTCTGGAAACACCATATATTTT; cdr3_aa: CASNAGTHSGNTIYF
clone_size: .; d_call: .; v_call: TRBV29-1; j_call: TRBJ1-1; cdr3_nt: TGCAGCGTTGAAGATGGGAGTGGGGGCGCGGTAGCTTTCTTT; cdr3_aa: CSVEDGSGGAVAFF
clone_size: .; d_call: .; v_call: TRBV9; j_call: TRBJ2-3; cdr3_nt: TGTGCCAGCAGCGTAGGGTCAGGGACAGATACGCAGTATTTT; cdr3_aa: CASSVGSGTDTQYF
clone_size: .; d_call: .; v_call: TRBV12-3/TRBV12-4; j_call: TRBJ2-7; cdr3_nt: TGTGCCAGCAGTGAAGAATACGAGCAGTACTTC; cdr3_aa: CASSEEYEQYF
clone_size: .; d_call: .; v_call: TRBV6-6; j_call: TRBJ1-3; cdr3_nt: TGTGCCAGCAGTTCGGGGCCGCCCGGAAACACCATATATTTT; cdr3_aa: CASSSGPPGNTIYF
clone_size: .; d_call: .; v_call: TRBV19; j_call: TRBJ1-1; cdr3_nt: TGTGCCAGTAGTATCGGAACTCGGGAGGGCAGCGACACTGAAGCTTTCTTT; cdr3_aa: CASSIGTREGSDTEAFF
clone_size: few; d_call: TRBD1; v_call: TRBV2; j_call: TRBJ1-4; cdr3_nt: TGTGCCAGCAACAGGGGTACTAATGAAAAACTGTTTTTT; cdr3_aa: CASNRGTNEKLFF
clone_size: .; d_call: TRBD1; v_call: TRBV12-5; j_call: TRBJ1-2; cdr3_nt: TGTGCTAGTGGTTTGCCCCGGACAGGGTATGAACCCAACTATGGCTACACCTTC; cdr3_aa: CASGLPRTGYEPNYGYTF
clone_size: .; d_call: .; v_call: TRBV30; j_call: TRBJ1-1; cdr3_nt: TGTGCCTGGAGTGCAGGTATCTCTGAAGCTTTCTTT; cdr3_aa: CAWSAGISEAFF
clone_size: .; d_call: .; v_call: TRBV6-1; j_call: TRBJ2-7; cdr3_nt: TGTGCCAGCAGTGACAGGAGTATAAACTACGAGCAGTACTTC; cdr3_aa: CASSDRSINYEQYF
clone_size: many; d_call: TRBD1; v_call: TRBV5-1; j_call: TRBJ2-2; cdr3_nt: TGCGCCAGCAGCGCAGGGGGCACCGGGGAGCTGTTTTTT; cdr3_aa: CASSAGGTGELFF
clone_size: .; d_call: TRBD1; v_call: TRBV18; j_call: TRBJ1-4; cdr3_nt: TGTGCCAGCTCACCAAGAACAGGGGCTGTCGCTAATGAAAAACTGTTTTTT; cdr3_aa: CASSPRTGAVANEKLFF
clone_size: .; d_call: .; v_call: TRBV15; j_call: TRBJ1-5; cdr3_nt: TGTGCCACCAGCAGAGAGGTGATCTATCAGCCCCAGCATTTT; cdr3_aa: CATSREVIYQPQHF
clone_size: few; d_call: TRBD1; v_call: TRBV27; j_call: TRBJ1-1; cdr3_nt: TGTGCCAGCAGTCCACAGGGGGCGGGTACTGAAGCTTTCTTT; cdr3_aa: CASSPQGAGTEAFF
clone_size: .; d_call: TRBD1; v_call: TRBV5-4; j_call: TRBJ2-2; cdr3_nt: TGTGCCAGCAGCCAGGGGCTAGTAGGACAGGGCAGCACCGGGGAGCTGTTTTTT; cdr3_aa: CASSQGLVGQGSTGELFF
clone_size: .; d_call: .; v_call: TRBV19; j_call: TRBJ2-5; cdr3_nt: TGTGCCAGTAGTCGGGGCAGGGTTAATGGGGAGACCCAGTACTTC; cdr3_aa: CASSRGRVNGETQYF
clone_size: .; d_call: .; v_call: TRBV27; j_call: TRBJ1-2; cdr3_nt: TGTGCCCACCCAGGAGGGGGGGGAAATGGCTACACCTTC; cdr3_aa: CAHPGGGGNGYTF
clone_size: .; d_call: TRBD2; v_call: TRBV5-4; j_call: TRBJ2-5; cdr3_nt: TGTGCCAGCAGCTTGGATATGAGACTAGCATCCCACGAGACCCAGTACTTC; cdr3_aa: CASSLDMRLASHETQYF
clone_size: .; d_call: TRBD1; v_call: TRBV11-2; j_call: TRBJ1-2; cdr3_nt: TGTGCCAGCAGCCAAGGACAGGGGGCCTATGGCTACACCTTC; cdr3_aa: CASSQGQGAYGYTF
clone_size: .; d_call: TRBD1; v_call: TRBV18; j_call: TRBJ1-1; cdr3_nt: TGTGCCAGCTCACCACTCCAGGGGGCGAACACTGAAGCTTTCTTT; cdr3_aa: CASSPLQGANTEAFF
clone_size: .; d_call: .; v_call: TRBV6-1; j_call: TRBJ1-6; cdr3_nt: TGTGCCAGCAGTGAAGGACCGGGGAATTCACCCCTCCACTTT; cdr3_aa: CASSEGPGNSPLHF
clone_size: .; d_call: TRBD1; v_call: TRBV27; j_call: TRBJ1-1; cdr3_nt: TGTGCCAGCAGTTTTACCCTTCGACAGGGCTGGTACACTGAAGCTTTCTTT; cdr3_aa: CASSFTLRQGWYTEAFF
clone_size: .; d_call: .; v_call: TRBV5-4; j_call: TRBJ2-2; cdr3_nt: TGTGCCAGCAGCTTGTTAATGGGGAACGCCCTCGCCGGGGAGCTGTTTTTT; cdr3_aa: CASSLLMGNALAGELFF
clone_size: .; d_call: TRBD2; v_call: TRBV5-1; j_call: TRBJ2-1; cdr3_nt: TGCGCCAGCAGCCGGACTAGCCGCTACAATGAGCAGTTCTTC; cdr3_aa: CASSRTSRYNEQFF
clone_size: .; d_call: .; v_call: TRBV2; j_call: TRBJ1-2; cdr3_nt: TGTGCCAGCAGTGAGCTGACAGAAAACTATGGCTACACCTTC; cdr3_aa: CASSELTENYGYTF
clone_size: .; d_call: .; v_call: TRBV24-1; j_call: TRBJ2-4; cdr3_nt: TGTGCCACCAGTGATTCTCGGACAGCGCTAGCCAAAAACATTCAGTACTTC; cdr3_aa: CATSDSRTALAKNIQYF
clone_size: .; d_call: .; v_call: TRBV30; j_call: TRBJ1-1; cdr3_nt: TGTGCCTGGAATCGGGATCAGGACACTGAAGCTTTCTTT; cdr3_aa: CAWNRDQDTEAFF
clone_size: .; d_call: .; v_call: TRBV7-8; j_call: TRBJ2-7; cdr3_nt: TGTGCCAGCAGCGCAGGGACCGCTTACGAGCAGTACTTC; cdr3_aa: CASSAGTAYEQYF
clone_size: .; d_call: .; v_call: TRBV9; j_call: TRBJ1-2; cdr3_nt: TGTGCCAGCAGCGTAGAAGGCAGGTATGGCTACACCTTC; cdr3_aa: CASSVEGRYGYTF
clone_size: once; d_call: TRBD1; v_call: TRBV9; j_call: TRBJ1-2; cdr3_nt: TGTGCCAGCAGCGTAGGAGGGGGCGCGGGCGGCTACACCTTC; cdr3_aa: CASSVGGGAGGYTF
clone_size: once; d_call: TRBD2; v_call: TRBV5-1; j_call: TRBJ2-5; cdr3_nt: TGCGCCAGCAGCTCGGGACTAGCGGGGGGAACCTGGGAGACCCAGTACTTC; cdr3_aa: CASSSGLAGGTWETQYF
clone_size: .; d_call: TRBD1; v_call: TRBV12-3/TRBV12-4; j_call: TRBJ1-5; cdr3_nt: TGTGCCAGCAGTTCAGGGGGCGCAGAGCCCCAGCATTTT; cdr3_aa: CASSSGGAEPQHF
clone_size: .; d_call: .; v_call: TRBV19; j_call: TRBJ2-2; cdr3_nt: TGTGCCAGTGGCTACGGGGGCGGCACGAACACCGGGGAGCTGTTTTTT; cdr3_aa: CASGYGGGTNTGELFF
clone_size: few; d_call: TRBD2; v_call: TRBV4-3; j_call: TRBJ2-1; cdr3_nt: TGCGCCAGCAGCCATGCACCGCGGGGGAGCTCCTACAATGAGCAGTTCTTC; cdr3_aa: CASSHAPRGSSYNEQFF
clone_size: .; d_call: TRBD2; v_call: TRBV5-6; j_call: TRBJ2-3; cdr3_nt: TGTGCCAGCAGCCGACTAGCGGATCCTGCACGCGATACGCAGTATTTT; cdr3_aa: CASSRLADPARDTQYF
clone_size: once; d_call: .; v_call: TRBV10-3; j_call: TRBJ1-2; cdr3_nt: TGTGCCATCAGTGAGGAGGGTCTAGGCTACACCTTC; cdr3_aa: CAISEEGLGYTF
clone_size: few; d_call: .; v_call: TRBV5-6; j_call: TRBJ2-2; cdr3_nt: TGTGCCAGCATCTCTTGGGGATTCGTACCCGGGGAGCTGTTTTTT; cdr3_aa: CASISWGFVPGELFF
clone_size: .; d_call: TRBD1; v_call: TRBV7-2; j_call: TRBJ1-2; cdr3_nt: TGTGCCAGCAGCGACAGGGAAAACTATGGCTACACCTTC; cdr3_aa: CASSDRENYGYTF
clone_size: .; d_call: .; v_call: TRBV6-5; j_call: TRBJ1-1; cdr3_nt: TGTGCCAGCAGTTGGTCAACGGGGGTGAACACTGAAGCTTTCTTT; cdr3_aa: CASSWSTGVNTEAFF